This TCR beta chain was sequenced in a study of cytomegalovirus exposure and HLA in healthy donors. Study at large: In an early release, HLA-typed donors contributed some 82 million unique TCR sequences. The Caucasian-associated ancestry cluster held around 76% of more than 350 genotyped donors.

Study conclusions and caveats: Reportedly, HLA-A and HLA-B alleles of most subjects were accurately predicted from TCR beta. It was taken for granted in presence/absence analyses that sequencing depth across donors was roughly uniform.

It was with 60 Vbeta and 13 Jbeta primers that the PCR ran. Sequencing used immunoSEQ multiplex PCR; TCRdb keeps in-frame clones, though not all of them. This table has 120,000 or so clones, about 80% appearing once. To note about this clone: Its antigen is as yet unknown.

Input material: PBMCs. The source of this sequence is a man younger than 40 in good health and CMV-seronegative.

CDR3 loop: CASSLDRGGELFF. The CDR3 nucleotides read TGTGCCAGCAGCTTAGACAGGGGCGGGGAGCTGTTTTTT. The chain has TRBV7-2 and TRBJ2-2; 7 bases align to TRBD1. The ends lost 1 base at V and 7 bases at J; junction bases unmatched: 0. Germline values: CDR1 SGHTA, CDR2 FQGNSA. This CDR3 comprises 13 residues.